This passage covers 16 T cell receptor beta chains from one sample sequenced in a study of cytomegalovirus exposure and HLA in healthy donors. PCR used 60 Vbeta primers and 13 Jbeta primers. Data came from immunoSEQ multiplex PCR; TCRdb stores just in-frame clones and leaves some out. The data show 90,000 to 120,000 clones, less than 80% seen once. Sample: PBMCs. The receptors were gathered from a woman in her thirties or forties in good health and CMV-seronegative.

CDR3 sequence: CASSSSGGGSGTQYF. CDR3 DNA sequence: TGTGCCAGCAGTTCTAGCGGGGGGGGCAGTGGTACGCAGTATTTT. The chain uses TRBV6-6 and TRBJ2-3, with 12 positions matching TRBD2. J was trimmed by 8 bases and V by 4 bases; bases with no gene match: 7. Germline V gene sequence: CDR1 MNHNY, CDR2 SVGAGI (reference sequence). This CDR3 region has 15 residues.

The J gene is TRBJ2-2, the V gene TRBV14; the match to TRBD2 covers 8 bases. The CDR3 covers 16 residues. Germline CDR1 is SGHDN and CDR2 is FVKESK. The trim removed 3 bases at V and 3 bases at J, leaving 6 bases unmatched. CDR3 in DNA: TGTGCCAGCAGCCATCGGACTAGCCCGTACACCGGGGAGCTGTTTTTT. The encoded protein is CASSHRTSPYTGELFF.

As DNA, the CDR3 is TGTGCCACCAGCAGCGGAGGACTTTCGACCGAGCAGTACTTC. This gives the protein CATSSGGLSTEQYF. The chain joins TRBV15 to TRBJ2-7; tentatively, D is TRBD2 (5 bases). The CDR3 has 14 amino acids. Trimming took off 3 bases at V and 6 bases at J, with 15 bases between the two ends. The germline V gene has CDR1 LNHNV and CDR2 YYDKDF (reference sequence).

The J gene is TRBJ2-3, the V gene TRBV11-3; D unclear. Germline V lookup: CDR1 SGHNT, CDR2 YENEEA. With 5 bases removed from V and 4 bases from J, the gap between germline ends came to 10 bases. This CDR3 region has 13 residues. CDR3 coding DNA: TGTGCCAGCAGCATAGGTGGCTCAGATACGCAGTATTTT. This codes for CASSIGGSDTQYF.

The V call is TRBV28, the J call TRBJ2-7, with a possible D match to TRBD2 (5 bases). Germline assignment: CDR1 MDHEN and CDR2 SYDVKM. V dropped 5 bases and J dropped 3 bases, with 11 bases sitting between them. The CDR3 covers 13 residues. CDR3 bases: TGTGCCAGCAGTATCGGGGAAGGCTACGAGCAGTACTTC. Protein: CASSIGEGYEQYF.

The chain employs TRBV28 and TRBJ1-5; D remains unclear. The CDR3 extends over 16 amino acids. The V end was cut by 5 bases, the J end by 5 bases, with 19 bases between. Looked up from germline, CDR1 is MDHEN and CDR2 is SYDVKM. Written as DNA, the CDR3 is TGTGCCAGCAGTCCCTCCGGTACAGCCGCTTATCAGCCCCAGCATTTT. Residues: CASSPSGTAAYQPQHF.

CDR3 nucleotides: TGTGCCAGCAGCTTAGCGGGACAGGGGAACACTGAAGCTTTCTTT. Amino acids: CASSLAGQGNTEAFF. The chain is built from TRBV7-2 and TRBJ1-1, with 9 bases fitting TRBD1. CDR1 and CDR2 (germline): SGHTA, FQGNSA. This CDR3 has 15 amino acids. Trimming cost V 0 bases and J 1 base; bases outside gene matches: 0.

The genes are TRBV15 and TRBJ2-3, with unresolved D. This CDR3 region has 13 residues. CDR1 and CDR2 (germline): LNHNV, YYDKDF (reference sequence). V was cut by 0 bases and J by 4 bases, with 5 bases left in between. CDR3 amino acids: CATSRDFADTQYF. The CDR3 DNA sequence: TGTGCCACCAGCAGAGATTTCGCAGATACGCAGTATTTT.

This chain connects TRBV30 to TRBJ2-7; maybe TRBD2 (6 bases). Trimming took off 7 bases at V and 0 bases at J, with 13 bases between the two ends. There are 13 residues in the CDR3. CDR1 and CDR2 from the germline V gene are GTSNPN and SVGIG (reference sequence). CDR3 sequence (DNA): TGTGCCTCCTCACCCGGGGGCTCCTACGAGCAGTACTTC. Translation: CASSPGGSYEQYF.

This clone was observed a few times. V is TRBV5-1 and J is TRBJ2-7; D might be TRBD2 (6 bases). The germline V gene encodes CDR1 SGHRS and CDR2 YFSETQ. Trimming pared 7 bases from V and 0 bases from J, leaving 14 bases between. The CDR3 runs 14 residues. This CDR3 is CASGPGSGSYEQYF. The CDR3 DNA is TGCGCCAGCGGGCCTGGTAGCGGCTCCTACGAGCAGTACTTC.

V is TRBV5-4 and J is TRBJ1-1, with D possibly being TRBD1 (5 bases). V lost 1 base to trimming and J lost 0 bases, with 10 bases between them. Germline-derived CDR1 and CDR2 are SGHNT and YYREEE (reference sequence). The CDR3 covers 15 residues. The CDR3 reads CASSLWAGVNTEAFF. Here the CDR3 DNA reads TGTGCCAGCAGCTTGTGGGCGGGGGTGAACACTGAAGCTTTCTTT.

The V and J genes are TRBV28 and TRBJ1-2, with 9 bases that match TRBD1. With V trimmed by 1 base and J by 4 bases, 7 bases remained unmatched. The CDR3 has 16 residues. Germline-derived CDR1 and CDR2 are MDHEN and SYDVKM. The chain's CDR3 is CASSLFPGQGPYGYTF. Written as DNA, the CDR3 is TGTGCCAGCAGTTTATTTCCGGGACAGGGACCCTATGGCTACACCTTC.

The rearrangement uses TRBV7-9 and TRBJ1-2, with a weak D call TRBD1 (6 bases). Germline CDR1 is SEHNR and CDR2 is FQNEAQ (reference sequence). Trimming removed 5 bases at V and 6 bases at J, with 10 bases between. The CDR3 is 12 amino acids. CDR3 residues: CASSLTGNGYTF. The CDR3 coding sequence is TGTGCCAGCAGCCTTACAGGGAATGGCTACACCTTC. Full variable domain (outside the CDR3, taken from reference TRBV7-9 and TRBJ1-2): DTGVSQNPRHKITKRGQNVTFRCDPISEHNRLYWYRQTLGQGPEFLTYFQNEAQLEKSRLLSDRFSAERPKGSFSTLEIQRTEQGDSAMYLCASSLTGNGYTFGSGTRLTVV.

This chain joins TRBV5-1 and TRBJ1-1; 7 bases are shared with TRBD1. The germline V gene has CDR1 SGHRS and CDR2 YFSETQ. The CDR3 consists of 14 residues. J gave up 0 bases and V 6 bases, and 5 bases lay outside the gene matches. The CDR3 here is CASTTTGLNTEAFF. CDR3 sequence (DNA): TGCGCCAGCACCACGACAGGGTTGAACACTGAAGCTTTCTTT.

The chain recombines TRBV28 with TRBJ2-3; a weak D match, TRBD1 (5 bases). V was pared by 5 bases and J by 2 bases, with 20 bases between. The germline V gene encodes CDR1 MDHEN and CDR2 SYDVKM. The CDR3 length is 17 residues. CDR3 region: CASSISYRTQPTDTQYF. In DNA form, the CDR3 reads TGTGCCAGCAGTATCTCTTACAGGACCCAACCCACAGATACGCAGTATTTT.

This chain links TRBV18 with TRBJ2-7, with D unclear. Germline-derived CDR1 and CDR2 are KGHSH and LQKENI. V was trimmed by 2 bases and J by 6 bases, leaving 11 bases between them. The CDR3 loop spans 13 amino acids. DNA for the CDR3: TGTGCCAGCTCACCAATAGGCTCGGGCGAGCAGTACTTC. It specifies CASSPIGSGEQYF.